These 19 T cell receptor beta chains originate from one sample sequenced in a study of PD-1 blockade in classical Hodgkin lymphoma. Relapses following autologous stem cell transplantation were seen in all patients, with brentuximab vedotin exposure varying. The assay was immunoSEQ multiplex PCR, and TCRdb's table has in-frame clones only and misses some. The data contain about 43,000 clones, approximately 72% of them seen just once; the ten biggest clones take up 2.8%. The material sequenced was peripheral blood mononuclear cells (PBMCs), taken before the second cycle of nivolumab. The source of these receptors is a human donor with classical Hodgkin lymphoma.

The chain couples TRBV7-2 to TRBJ1-1; D not resolved. The CDR3 contains 14 residues. V lost 4 bases and J 0 bases, leaving 9 bases between the germline ends. Germline V gene lookup returns CDR1 SGHTA and CDR2 FQGNSA. In DNA, the CDR3 is TGTGCCAGCAGCTCCGAGACCATGAACACTGAAGCTTTCTTT. Its protein product is CASSSETMNTEAFF.

The table lists this clone with a count of one. The chain has TRBV28 and TRBJ2-5, with 11 bases aligning to TRBD2. The V and J ends lost 2 bases and 3 bases, in that order; junction bases with no gene match: 8. Germline lookup yields CDR1 MDHEN and CDR2 SYDVKM. The CDR3 totals 17 residues. CDR3 bases: TGTGCCAGCAGTTTAGGGGCCCAACTAGCGGGAGAAGAGACCCAGTACTTC. It specifies CASSLGAQLAGEETQYF.

The chain employs TRBV29-1 and TRBJ1-2; 7 bases match TRBD1. The CDR3 loop spans 11 amino acids. Germline loops: CDR1 SQVTM, CDR2 ANQGSEA. J was trimmed by 6 bases and V by 5 bases; bases with no gene match: 3. The CDR3 here is CSVLRGNGYTF. Here the CDR3 DNA reads TGCAGCGTTCTCAGGGGGAATGGCTACACCTTC.

This chain uses TRBV30 with TRBJ2-3; D unclear. The CDR3 contains 13 residues. Trimming cost V 0 bases and J 1 base, with 5 bases left between them. Germline V gene lookup returns CDR1 GTSNPN and CDR2 SVGIG (reference sequence). CDR3 protein: CAWSVGRTDTQYF. The CDR3 bases are TGTGCCTGGAGTGTTGGCCGCACAGATACGCAGTATTTT.

V usage is TRBV28 and J usage is TRBJ2-1; 13 bases line up with TRBD2. The V gene end was trimmed by 7 bases and the J gene end by 7 bases; junction bases not matched to a gene: 10. This CDR3 is built from 16 residues. Germline V gene data show CDR1 as MDHEN and CDR2 as SYDVKM. The CDR3 nucleotides are TGTGCCAGCACCCAAGGGGGGACTAGCGGGACTAATGAGCAGTTCTTC. Translation gives CASTQGGTSGTNEQFF.

This chain joins TRBV13 and TRBJ1-3, with 8 bases identical to TRBD1. Germline V CDR1 and CDR2: PRHDT, FYEKMQ (reference sequence). V lost 1 base to trimming and J lost 0 bases; unmatched junction nucleotides: 5. This CDR3 region has 17 residues. The CDR3 coding sequence is TGTGCCAGCAGCTTAGTGTGGACAGGGAGCTCTGGAAACACCATATATTTT. Encoded protein: CASSLVWTGSSGNTIYF. The whole variable domain, filled in from reference TRBV13 and TRBJ1-3, reads AAGVIQSPRHLIKEKRETATLKCYPIPRHDTVYWYQQGPGQDPQFLISFYEKMQSDKGSIPDRFSAQQFSDYHSELNMSSLELGDSALYFCASSLVWTGSSGNTIYFGEGSWLTVV.

This rearrangement joins TRBV11-2 to TRBJ2-5, with D perhaps given as TRBD1 or TRBD2 (5 bases each). Germline V gene data show CDR1 as SGHAT and CDR2 as FQNNGV. This CDR3 is 15 amino acids long. The ends were cut back, 6 bases at V and 5 bases at J, with 19 bases in the middle. The CDR3 sequence is CASRRGVQATETQYF. CDR3 in DNA: TGTGCCAGCAGGCGAGGGGTACAAGCAACGGAGACCCAGTACTTC.

This chain uses TRBV7-7 with TRBJ2-1, with TRBD2 matching over 8 bases. The CDR3 consists of 16 residues. V lost 3 bases to trimming and J lost 1 base; unmatched junction nucleotides: 5. The V gene's germline CDR1 is SSHAT and CDR2 FNYEAQ (reference sequence). The CDR3 loop is CASSLGGGPSYNEQFF. DNA of the CDR3: TGTGCCAGCAGCTTGGGCGGGGGGCCGTCCTACAATGAGCAGTTCTTC.

Here the CDR3 reads CASSSGGEGEETQYF. The CDR3 DNA reads TGTGCCAGCAGTTCCGGCGGGGAGGGCGAAGAGACCCAGTACTTC. This rearrangement joins TRBV6-5 to TRBJ2-5; 7 bases line up with TRBD2. Germline CDR1 MNHEY, CDR2 SVGAGI. V shed 4 bases and J 3 bases; nucleotides not matched to a gene: 8. The CDR3 totals 15 residues.

This chain joins TRBV18 and TRBJ2-5; D uncertain. Trimming removed 3 bases at V and 5 bases at J, with 4 bases between. Germline CDR1 is KGHSH and CDR2 is LQKENI. The CDR3 has 11 amino acids. The CDR3 protein is CASSPSETQYF. The CDR3 DNA sequence: TGTGCCAGCTCACCTAGCGAGACCCAGTACTTC.

V usage is TRBV4-3 and J usage is TRBJ2-2; TRBD2 is a possible D gene (5 bases). In germline, CDR1 is LGHNA, CDR2 YSLEER. Trimming took off 0 bases at V and 8 bases at J, with 16 bases between the two ends. This CDR3 has 16 amino acids. CDR3 amino acids: CASSQDPLGGLGELFF. The DNA for the CDR3 is TGCGCCAGCAGCCAAGATCCACTAGGAGGTCTAGGGGAGCTGTTTTTT.

In its sample, this clone was seen a few times. The chain links TRBV4-2 to TRBJ2-3, with D tentatively TRBD2 (5 bases). The CDR3 runs 13 residues. The germline V gene has CDR1 LGHNA and CDR2 YNFKEQ. Deletions cut 9 bases from V and 5 bases from J, with 15 bases between. The CDR3 region has the DNA TGTGCCAGTAGACTACTCCCCCGAGATACGCAGTATTTT. This codes for CASRLLPRDTQYF.

Only a few counts were recorded for this clone. The rearrangement links TRBV7-3 to TRBJ1-1; D is unclear. V was clipped by 11 bases and J by 1 base, with 14 bases between them. This CDR3 comprises 13 residues. CDR1 and CDR2 (germline): SGHTA, FQGTGA. The CDR3 sequence is CARHAWGNTEAFF. DNA for the CDR3: TGTGCCCGGCATGCATGGGGGAACACTGAAGCTTTCTTT.

The count of this clone is one. V is TRBV5-5 and J is TRBJ2-7, with D perhaps assigned TRBD1 or TRBD2 (6 bases each). Germline loops: CDR1 SGHKS, CDR2 YYEKEE (reference sequence). V lost 6 bases and J lost 3, with 22 bases in between. This CDR3 contains 16 residues. The CDR3 DNA sequence: TGTGCCAGCACCCCGAAGGGAGGACAGACCCTCTACGAGCAGTACTTC. Its translation is CASTPKGGQTLYEQYF.

The rearrangement joins TRBV27 to TRBJ1-1; D gene ambiguous. The germline gives CDR1 MNHEY, CDR2 SMNVEV (reference sequence). This CDR3 is built from 16 residues. V was shortened by 6 bases and J by 6 bases, with 23 bases between the two germline ends. This chain's CDR3 is CASRSLTRLGISEAFF. In DNA form, the CDR3 reads TGTGCCAGCAGGTCTCTTACTCGCCTCGGAATCTCTGAAGCTTTCTTT.

This clone turned up a few times. This chain links TRBV28 with TRBJ1-1; the D is unclear. CDR3 length: 13 amino acids. Germline V gene lookup returns CDR1 MDHEN and CDR2 SYDVKM. Trimming left V 2 bases short and J 2 bases short, with 6 bases between. The CDR3 region has the DNA TGTGCCAGCAGTTTAGGAGGTAACACTGAAGCTTTCTTT. This translates into CASSLGGNTEAFF.

V usage is TRBV29-1 and J usage is TRBJ1-1; D is uncertain. The germline V and J ends were trimmed by 7 bases and 0 bases, with 6 bases remaining between them. The V gene's germline CDR1 is SQVTM and CDR2 ANQGSEA. There are 11 residues in the CDR3. The CDR3 spells CSGLVNTEAFF. The CDR3 bases are TGCAGCGGCCTGGTGAACACTGAAGCTTTCTTT.

This rearrangement joins TRBV6-5 to TRBJ2-3; tentatively, D is TRBD2 (5 bases). Germline CDR1 MNHEY, CDR2 SVGAGI. The CDR3 has 13 residues. Trimming cost V 6 bases and J 0 bases, with 7 bases left between them. The CDR3 DNA sequence: TGTGCCAGCAGGCGGGCCAGCACAGATACGCAGTATTTT. Translated, it gives CASRRASTDTQYF.

This sequence joins TRBV12-2 and TRBJ1-5. TRBV12-2 constitutes a pseudogene. This CDR3 spans 14 amino acids. The CDR3, as DNA: TGTGCAAGTCGCTTAGTGAAGCGGTACCAGCCCCAGCATTTT. Its protein product is CASRLVKRYQPQHF.